Shown below are 31 T cell receptor beta chains from a single sample sequenced in a study of blood T cell repertoires in COVID-19 (TCRdb year 2020). The receptor library was made with the immunoSEQ multiplex PCR assay. The immuneACCESS repertoire file appears here via TCRdb, limited to in-frame rearrangements. These files lack a portion of the clones; in checked studies, under half of the deficit traces to unresolved V genes, and the cause of the others is not known. Across this sample there are 250,000 to 300,000 clones, with 80% to 90% seen only once. The ten largest clones represent roughly 5.7% of the sample. Sequencing input: peripheral blood. The receptors shown here come from an elderly man with acute or convalescent COVID-19.

V usage is TRBV6-5 and J usage is TRBJ2-7; 7 positions match TRBD2. Unmatched junction bases numbered 14, after V lost 2 bases and J lost 7 bases. Germline loops: CDR1 MNHEY, CDR2 SVGAGI. The CDR3 contains 16 residues. DNA of the CDR3: TGTGCCAGCAGTTACAGCGAGGTCCAGCGGGGAGGTGAGCAGTACTTC. This encodes CASSYSEVQRGGEQYF.

CDR3 DNA: TGTGCCAGCAGCCCGGACGCGGGGGCCGGGGTAAACTATGGCTACACCTTC. Residues: CASSPDAGAGVNYGYTF. This chain joins TRBV5-5 and TRBJ1-2; maybe TRBD1 (6 bases). Between the trimmed V and J ends, which lost 4 bases and 2 bases, there was a span of 21 bases. The V gene's germline CDR1 is SGHKS and CDR2 YYEKEE (reference sequence). CDR3 length: 17 residues.

In regard to this clone: Because the CDR3 is missing its conserved closing phenylalanine or tryptophan, this is likely a read error. No DNA is shown, since the ends of the CDR3 on it are uncertain; the CDR3 is the one TCRdb lists. V and J are TRBV5-5 and TRBJ2-3; the D segment call TRBD2 is taken from the table without a DNA check. Germline V gene lookup returns CDR1 SGHKS and CDR2 YYEKEE (reference sequence). The CDR3 extends over 13 residues, inclusive of both ends. CDR3 sequence reads: CASSHGTSGSVPV.

The V and J genes are TRBV19 and TRBJ1-3; D possibly corresponds to TRBD1 (5 bases). This CDR3 spans 15 amino acids. V shed 3 bases and J shed 2 bases, with 11 bases lying between them. Germline values: CDR1 LNHDA, CDR2 SQIVND (reference sequence). The CDR3, as DNA: TGTGCCAGTAGTATTGGGGCGTGGACTGGAAACACCATATATTTT. It encodes CASSIGAWTGNTIYF.

The chain combines TRBV19 with TRBJ1-2; D possibly corresponds to TRBD1 (5 bases). CDR3 length: 14 amino acids. Trimming removed 1 base at V and 8 bases at J, with 14 bases between. CDR1 and CDR2 from the germline V gene are LNHDA and SQIVND (reference sequence). CDR3 bases: TGTGCCAGTAGTATAGTTGCAGGGAATGGCGGCTACACCTTC. The encoded protein is CASSIVAGNGGYTF.

In regard to this clone: In the same sample, other DNA sequences code for this CDR3. The chain links TRBV3-1 (or the pseudogene TRBV3-2) to TRBJ2-2; D ambiguous. The V and J ends lost 1 base and 5 bases respectively, with 5 bases between them. CDR3 length: 13 amino acids. Germline V gene lookup returns CDR1 LGHDT and CDR2 YNNKEL (reference sequence). The chain's CDR3 is CASSQVSTGELFF. The CDR3 DNA follows: TGTGCCAGCAGCCAAGTTTCAACCGGGGAGCTGTTTTTT.

This chain uses TRBV24-1 with TRBJ1-5; no reliable D call. Trimming shortened V by 5 bases and J by 4 bases, and 17 bases separated the two germline ends. The CDR3 has 16 residues. Germline V gene data show CDR1 as KGHDR and CDR2 as SFDVKD. CDR3 coding DNA: TGTGCCACCAGTGCTGGGGTTGCGGGGAATAATCAGCCCCAGCATTTT. Its translation: CATSAGVAGNNQPQHF.

This clone occurred a few times. This chain uses TRBV4-2 with TRBJ2-5, with 9 bases identical to TRBD1. This CDR3 is 17 amino acids long. Germline lookup yields CDR1 LGHNA and CDR2 YNFKEQ. V lost 5 bases, J lost 1 base, and 11 bases stayed unmatched. The CDR3 here is CASSKTTGTGSQETQYF. The CDR3 nucleotides are TGTGCCAGCAGCAAAACTACCGGGACAGGGTCCCAAGAGACCCAGTACTTC.

Here the CDR3 DNA reads TGCGCCAGCAGCGCGGACAGGCGTGAGGAGACCCAGTACTTC. Residues: CASSADRREETQYF. The chain combines TRBV5-1 with TRBJ2-5; 7 bases line up with TRBD1. Germline V gives CDR1 SGHRS, CDR2 YFSETQ. With V trimmed by 4 bases and J by 5 bases, 8 bases remained unmatched. This CDR3 spans 14 amino acids.

The chain joins TRBV28 to TRBJ2-7; the D gene is possibly TRBD2 (5 bases). This CDR3 has 13 residues. V was shortened by 8 bases and J by 1 base, with 12 bases between the two germline ends. Germline CDR1 and CDR2: MDHEN and SYDVKM. The CDR3 sequence: CASGLAGSYEQYF. The DNA for the CDR3 is TGTGCCAGCGGGCTAGCCGGTTCCTACGAGCAGTACTTC.

This clone was seen a few times. V and J are TRBV28 and TRBJ2-7; D might be TRBD1 (6 bases). The V gene lost 6 bases and the J gene lost 0 bases, with 12 bases spanning the gap. This CDR3 has 14 amino acids. Germline CDR1 reads MDHEN; CDR2 reads SYDVKM. In DNA, the CDR3 is TGTGCCAGCAGGGGGGCGGGCAGCTCCTACGAGCAGTACTTC. This codes for CASRGAGSSYEQYF.

V usage is TRBV28 and J usage is TRBJ2-5; 10 nucleotides agree with TRBD1. V shed 5 bases, J shed 4 bases, and the junction held 7 bases outside the gene matches. This CDR3 region has 15 residues. Germline CDR1 is MDHEN and CDR2 is SYDVKM. As DNA, the CDR3 is TGTGCCAGCAGTCGACAGGGGGCGCGGGGAGAGACCCAGTACTTC. This codes for CASSRQGARGETQYF.

This chain's CDR3 is CASSFRGDYGYTF. CDR3 nucleotide sequence: TGTGCCAGCAGTTTCCGGGGTGACTATGGCTACACCTTC. The chain couples TRBV28 to TRBJ1-2; no clear D. Germline-derived CDR1 and CDR2 are MDHEN and SYDVKM. The germline V and J ends were trimmed by 3 bases and 3 bases, with 8 bases remaining between them. The CDR3 extends over 13 amino acids.

This chain's CDR3 is CAWSNWDRRLYF. The CDR3 nucleotides read TGTGCCTGGAGCAACTGGGACAGGAGATTATACTTC. The chain couples TRBV30 to TRBJ2-4; 8 bases align to TRBD1. CDR1 GTSNPN and CDR2 SVGIG come from the germline V gene (reference sequence). There are 12 residues in the CDR3. After removal of 3 bases from V and 16 bases from J, the junction contained 11 bases not matched to a gene. Supplemented by reference TRBV30 and TRBJ2-4, the full variable domain reads SQTIHQWPATLVQPVGSPLSLECTVEGTSNPNLYWYRQAAGRGLQLLFYSVGIGQISSEVPQNLSASRPQDRQFILSSKKLLLSDSGFYLCAWSNWDRRLYFGAGTRLSVL.

The V gene is TRBV19, the J gene TRBJ1-2; 8 bases agree with TRBD1. From germline, CDR1 is LNHDA and CDR2 SQIVND (reference sequence). This CDR3 comprises 14 residues. The junction had 3 bases not matched to a gene; V was cut back by 5 bases and J by 1 base. This CDR3 is CASSGQGFNYGYTF. In nucleotides, the CDR3 is TGTGCCAGTAGTGGACAGGGTTTTAACTATGGCTACACCTTC. The variable domain in full, completed from reference TRBV19 and TRBJ1-2, reads DGGITQSPKYLFRKEGQNVTLSCEQNLNHDAMYWYRQDPGQGLRLIYYSQIVNDFQKGDIAEGYSVSREKKESFPLTVTSAQKNPTAFYLCASSGQGFNYGYTFGSGTRLTVV.

The chain uses TRBV3-1 (or the pseudogene TRBV3-2) and TRBJ2-1, with a weak D call TRBD1 (6 bases). In germline, CDR1 is LGHDT, CDR2 YNNKEL (reference sequence). V was trimmed by 7 bases and J by 7 bases, leaving 23 bases between them. The CDR3 has 16 residues. The DNA of the CDR3 is TGTGCCAGCACTGACGGTAGGGGGTTCTGGCTTAATGAGCAGTTCTTC. It is translated as CASTDGRGFWLNEQFF.

The genes are TRBV7-2 and TRBJ1-4; tentatively, D is TRBD1 (6 bases). This CDR3 has 15 residues. Trimming pared 1 base from V and 10 bases from J, leaving 16 bases between. CDR1 is SGHTA, CDR2 FQGNSA, per germline. Here the CDR3 DNA reads TGTGCCAGCAGCTTAGAAGTGCCCAGGGGTGGAAAACTGTTTTTT. This translates into CASSLEVPRGGKLFF.

This chain connects TRBV19 to TRBJ1-6; TRBD1 agrees at 12 bases. Germline V gene data show CDR1 as LNHDA and CDR2 as SQIVND (reference sequence). The CDR3 is made up of 15 amino acids. The junction had 9 bases not matched to a gene; V was cut back by 4 bases and J by 14 bases. The CDR3 coding sequence is TGTGCCAGTAGTAGCCGGGACAGGGGGCTTCGGGCCCTCCACTTT. Translating gives CASSSRDRGLRALHF.

The rearrangement links TRBV2 to TRBJ2-3; a weak D match, TRBD1 (6 bases). The CDR3 loop spans 15 amino acids. Deletions cut 1 base from V and 1 base from J, with 9 bases between. Germline CDR1 SNHLY, CDR2 FYNNEI. CDR3 DNA: TGTGCCAGCAGTGAAGACAGGGCCCGCACAGATACGCAGTATTTT. Translation: CASSEDRARTDTQYF.

J is TRBJ2-1 and V is TRBV28; tentatively, D is TRBD1 (6 bases). Per the germline V gene, CDR1 is MDHEN and CDR2 is SYDVKM. CDR3 length equals 14 residues. The V end was cut by 3 bases, the J end by 5 bases, with 11 bases between. This chain's CDR3 is CASSFAGVDNEQFF. The CDR3 DNA is TGTGCCAGCAGTTTTGCAGGGGTAGACAATGAGCAGTTCTTC.

The chain recombines TRBV10-3 with TRBJ1-2, with D maybe TRBD1 (5 bases). Deletions cut 11 bases from V and 7 bases from J, with 17 bases between. Germline CDR1 is ENHRY and CDR2 is SYGVKD. CDR3 length: 12 residues. The CDR3 nucleotides read TGTGCCGTGGGGAGGGGTCGGGGTGGCTACACCTTC. Its protein product is CAVGRGRGGYTF.

This chain connects TRBV28 to TRBJ1-1, with TRBD1 as a possible D gene (5 bases). The CDR3 loop spans 15 amino acids. V lost 6 bases and J 0 bases, leaving 14 bases between the germline ends. Germline CDR1 and CDR2: MDHEN and SYDVKM. The CDR3 is CASRPPGGMNTEAFF. In DNA, the CDR3 is TGTGCCAGCAGGCCCCCGGGGGGGATGAACACTGAAGCTTTCTTT.

The gene calls are TRBV21-1 and TRBJ1-3; the DNA was not compared with TRBD1, the D call given in the table. TRBV21-1 is a listed pseudogene. The CDR3 totals 15 residues. The CDR3 region is CASSDQDRGRNTIYF. CDR3 DNA sequence: TGTGCCAGCAGCGACCAGGACAGGGGAAGAAACACCATATATTTT.

The rearrangement links TRBV24-1 to TRBJ1-2; no clear D gene. This CDR3 has 13 residues. V was trimmed by 5 bases and J by 3 bases, leaving 9 bases between them. Germline V gene sequence: CDR1 KGHDR, CDR2 SFDVKD. In nucleotides, the CDR3 is TGTGCCACCAGTGTAACGGGAGACTATGGCTACACCTTC. Its protein is CATSVTGDYGYTF.

The chain joins TRBV7-2 to TRBJ2-1; 8 bases align to TRBD2. V gave up 8 bases and J gave up 1 base; unmatched junction bases: 4. Germline CDR1 reads SGHTA; CDR2 reads FQGNSA. This CDR3 has 14 amino acids. The CDR3 DNA follows: TGTGCCAGCCACCGCGGGGGGTCCTACAATGAGCAGTTCTTC. Protein product: CASHRGGSYNEQFF.

The V and J genes are TRBV14 and TRBJ1-2; no clear D. The CDR3 length is 12 residues. Trimming removed 0 bases at V and 7 bases at J, with 6 bases between. Germline V gives CDR1 SGHDN, CDR2 FVKESK. The CDR3 loop reads CASSQDTVGYTF. In DNA, the CDR3 is TGTGCCAGCAGCCAAGACACGGTTGGCTACACCTTC.

The chain's CDR3 is CSVVRGRTDTQYF. In DNA, the CDR3 is TGCAGCGTTGTGCGGGGCCGCACAGATACGCAGTATTTT. The V and J genes are TRBV29-1 and TRBJ2-3; D possibly corresponds to TRBD2 (6 bases). Germline values: CDR1 SQVTM, CDR2 ANQGSEA. The V and J ends lost 4 bases and 1 base respectively, with 9 bases between them. The CDR3 is 13 amino acids.

The chain has TRBV2 and TRBJ2-1; 9 positions match TRBD2. This CDR3 spans 15 amino acids. CDR1 SNHLY and CDR2 FYNNEI come from the germline V gene. V was pared by 6 bases and J by 3 bases, with 6 bases of the junction left unmatched. In DNA form, the CDR3 reads TGTGCCAGCAGCCTGGCGGGAGGGCTCTACAATGAGCAGTTCTTC. It is translated as CASSLAGGLYNEQFF.

The chain joins TRBV19 to TRBJ1-5; D remains ambiguous. Trimming took off 1 base at V and 5 bases at J, with 15 bases between the two ends. Germline lookup yields CDR1 LNHDA and CDR2 SQIVND (reference sequence). CDR3 length: 16 amino acids. Here the CDR3 reads CASSIAPVNQYQPQHF. The CDR3 DNA reads TGTGCCAGTAGTATAGCCCCGGTGAACCAATATCAGCCCCAGCATTTT.

For the CDR3, the DNA is TGTGCCAGCAGTCGAGGTGGCCCAACCCGGATCGACAGGGTGGGGCCCTACGAGCAGTACTTC. Its translation: CASSRGGPTRIDRVGPYEQYF. This chain links TRBV6-6 with TRBJ2-7, with 7 bases identical to TRBD1. This CDR3 contains 21 residues. CDR1 and CDR2 (germline): MNHNY, SVGAGI (reference sequence). Trimming at V came to 5 bases and at J to 2 bases, leaving 27 bases not matched to a gene.

V usage is TRBV18 and J usage is TRBJ1-3, with D unresolved. Trimming removed 4 bases at V and 0 bases at J, with 13 bases between. Looked up from germline, CDR1 is KGHSH and CDR2 is LQKENI. The CDR3 is 16 amino acids. CDR3 nucleotide sequence: TGTGCCAGCTCACAATCCGCCCTAGCCTCTGGAAACACCATATATTTT. Translated, it gives CASSQSALASGNTIYF.